This T cell receptor beta chain was profiled in a study of T cell responses to AZD1222 COVID-19 vaccine. General study results and limits: Donors skewed white British and female; clonal diversity was possibly underestimated.

This clone has just one count. Its antigen is not identified. This table comes from immunoSEQ multiplex PCR, and its TCRdb copy is limited to in-frame clones, with some not included. The table lists some 110,000 clones, roughly 85% of them singletons, with about 4.3% in the top ten. Germline CDR1 and CDR2: MDHEN and SYDVKM. V was shortened by 5 bases and J by 7 bases, with 18 bases between the two germline ends. This CDR3 has 15 residues. The sequenced sample was peripheral blood, obtained 28 days after the second AZD1222 dose. This TCR came from an adult who received the AZD1222 COVID-19 vaccine. The V gene is TRBV28, the J gene TRBJ2-1, with D possibly being TRBD2 (6 bases). Here the CDR3 reads CASSPSSGPQNEQFF. The CDR3 region has the DNA TGTGCCAGCAGTCCCTCCAGCGGGCCCCAAAATGAGCAGTTCTTC. Based on the CDR3 plus reference TRBV28 and TRBJ2-1, the full variable domain is DVKVTQSSRYLVKRTGEKVFLECVQDMDHENMFWYRQDPGLGLRLIYFSYDVKMKEKGDIPEGYSVSREKKERFSLILESASTNQTSMYLCASSPSSGPQNEQFFGPGTRLTVL.